The 27 T cell receptor beta chains presented below share a single source sample, sequenced in a study of cytomegalovirus exposure and HLA in healthy donors. Produced via immunoSEQ multiplex PCR; TCRdb's table is partial and in-frame only. Counted here are more than 50,000 clones, around nine tenths occurring once; the ten biggest clones make up over 2%. The material sequenced was PBMCs. The receptors were sampled from a woman in her twenties or thirties in good health and CMV-seronegative.

This chain links TRBV6-6 with TRBJ2-7; the D gene is possibly TRBD1 (5 bases). There are 15 residues in the CDR3. Trimming stripped 2 bases from V and 1 base from J, with 12 bases between. Germline V gene sequence: CDR1 MNHNY, CDR2 SVGAGI (reference sequence). CDR3 sequence reads: CASSYVGDLSYEQYF. In DNA form, the CDR3 reads TGTGCCAGCAGTTACGTAGGGGATTTATCCTACGAGCAGTACTTC.

This clone was found a few times. This sequence joins TRBV7-7 and TRBJ2-3; D call uncertain. This CDR3 is built from 13 residues. Germline CDR1 SSHAT, CDR2 FNYEAQ (reference sequence). Trimming removed 4 bases from V and 1 base from J, with 6 bases in between. The CDR3, as DNA: TGTGCCAGCAGCTCCTCTGGCACAGATACGCAGTATTTT. Encoded protein: CASSSSGTDTQYF.

The rearrangement links TRBV30 to TRBJ1-5, with D uncertain. The CDR3 runs to 14 residues. V was pared by 5 bases and J by 3 bases, with 14 bases between. In germline, CDR1 is GTSNPN, CDR2 SVGIG (reference sequence). DNA for the CDR3: TGTGCCTGGGATAAAGGGAGTCCCAATCAGCCCCAGCATTTT. Translating gives CAWDKGSPNQPQHF.

This clone was recorded a few times. The chain couples TRBV5-1 to TRBJ1-2; D not certain. The V end lost 2 bases, the J end lost 8 bases, and 16 bases lay between the germline ends. CDR3 size: 14 residues. CDR1 and CDR2 from the germline V gene are SGHRS and YFSETQ. CDR3 nucleotide sequence: TGCGCCAGCAGCTTTAAGACCCTAGGAGGGGGCTACACCTTC. It encodes CASSFKTLGGGYTF.

V is TRBV27 and J is TRBJ1-2, with TRBD1 matching 9 bases. CDR3 length: 14 amino acids. Germline V CDR1 and CDR2: MNHEY, SMNVEV (reference sequence). Trimming cost V 3 bases and J 6 bases; bases outside gene matches: 5. The CDR3 spells CASSFRQGVNGYTF. The DNA of the CDR3 is TGTGCCAGCAGTTTCCGACAGGGGGTTAATGGCTACACCTTC.

This clone showed up just once. This sequence joins TRBV18 and TRBJ2-3; TRBD2 matches 7 bases. V lost 4 bases and J lost 0; bases outside the gene matches: 7. The CDR3 is 16 residues long. Per germline, CDR1 KGHSH and CDR2 LQKENI. CDR3 nucleotides: TGTGCCAGCTCACTCCAAGCCGGGAGGAGCACAGATACGCAGTATTTT. Translated, it gives CASSLQAGRSTDTQYF.

The chain recombines TRBV6-4 with TRBJ2-1; 12 bases map to TRBD1. Germline loops: CDR1 MRHNA, CDR2 SNTAGT. J was trimmed by 6 bases and V by 6 bases; bases with no gene match: 6. The CDR3 spans 15 residues. The CDR3 DNA reads TGTGCCAGCAGGAGGGGACAGGGGGCCGGCAATGAGCAGTTCTTC. Its translation is CASRRGQGAGNEQFF.

The chain has TRBV2 and TRBJ2-1, with TRBD2 identical over 11 bases. The germline CDR1 and CDR2 sequences are SNHLY and FYNNEI. The ends lost 7 bases at V and 3 bases at J; junction bases unmatched: 5. The CDR3 has 15 residues. The CDR3 sequence is CASKEGLADYNEQFF. The CDR3 nucleotides read TGTGCCAGCAAGGAGGGACTAGCGGACTACAATGAGCAGTTCTTC.

This chain links TRBV7-3 with TRBJ2-5; D perhaps matches TRBD2 (6 bases). Germline CDR1 and CDR2: SGHTA and FQGTGA. V was pared by 5 bases and J by 4 bases, with 17 bases between. CDR3 length: 15 amino acids. The CDR3 DNA reads TGTGCCAGCAGCCCCATAGGAGGGAGGACAGAGACCCAGTACTTC. As protein: CASSPIGGRTETQYF.

The chain has TRBV7-6 and TRBJ2-5; possible D gene TRBD2, 7 bases. Trimming stripped 2 bases from V and 4 bases from J, with 14 bases between. This CDR3 is 15 amino acids long. CDR1 is SGHVS and CDR2 is FNYEAQ in the germline V gene. Here the CDR3 reads CASSLRPGEGETQYF. CDR3 nucleotide sequence: TGTGCCAGCAGCTTACGCCCAGGGGAGGGAGAGACCCAGTACTTC.

Note on this clone: This specimen includes other DNA sequences encoding the same CDR3. The gene calls are TRBV9 and TRBJ1-1; 7 bases align to TRBD1. The CDR3 extends over 14 amino acids. CDR1 and CDR2 (germline): SGDLS, YYNGEE. V lost 0 bases to trimming and J lost 4 bases; unmatched junction nucleotides: 3. In DNA form, the CDR3 reads TGTGCCAGCAGCGTAGAGCAGGGGGGCACTGAAGCTTTCTTT. It codes for CASSVEQGGTEAFF.

This sequence joins TRBV28 and TRBJ2-1; a possible D gene is TRBD1 (7 bases). The CDR3 length is 15 residues. Germline CDR1 MDHEN, CDR2 SYDVKM. V was shortened by 2 bases and J by 6 bases, with 14 bases between the two germline ends. The CDR3 sequence is CASSLRGRGFNEQFF. CDR3 coding DNA: TGTGCCAGCAGTTTAAGGGGGCGGGGTTTCAATGAGCAGTTCTTC. The complete variable domain, with remaining parts taken from reference TRBV28 and TRBJ2-1, reads DVKVTQSSRYLVKRTGEKVFLECVQDMDHENMFWYRQDPGLGLRLIYFSYDVKMKEKGDIPEGYSVSREKKERFSLILESASTNQTSMYLCASSLRGRGFNEQFFGPGTRLTVL.

This chain connects TRBV7-9 to TRBJ2-7; TRBD1 aligns across 8 bases. CDR1 and CDR2 from the germline V gene are SEHNR and FQNEAQ (reference sequence). This CDR3 is 15 amino acids long. V dropped 5 bases and J dropped 0; count of bases not matched to a gene: 6. CDR3 sequence (DNA): TGTGCCAGCAGCGTAGGACAGGGAGGCTCCTACGAGCAGTACTTC. Its protein product is CASSVGQGGSYEQYF.

The V gene is TRBV19, the J gene TRBJ2-2, with TRBD1 identical over 7 bases. The CDR3 totals 15 residues. Germline V gene sequence: CDR1 LNHDA, CDR2 SQIVND (reference sequence). The V segment lost 7 bases and the J segment 5 bases; nucleotides outside the gene matches: 10. CDR3 bases: TGTGCCAGTAAAGAGAGACAGGGTGGAACCGGGGAGCTGTTTTTT. It is translated as CASKERQGGTGELFF. Full variable domain (missing parts from reference TRBV19 and TRBJ2-2): DGGITQSPKYLFRKEGQNVTLSCEQNLNHDAMYWYRQDPGQGLRLIYYSQIVNDFQKGDIAEGYSVSREKKESFPLTVTSAQKNPTAFYLCASKERQGGTGELFFGEGSRLTVL.

V is TRBV18 and J is TRBJ1-2, with TRBD1 as a possible D gene (5 bases). Per the germline V gene, CDR1 is KGHSH and CDR2 is LQKENI. This CDR3 has 14 amino acids. Trimming stripped 6 bases from V and 5 bases from J, with 16 bases between. The DNA of the CDR3 is TGTGCCAGCTCCTTGACCTTCCAGGGTTATGGCTACACCTTC. Protein product: CASSLTFQGYGYTF.

This sequence joins TRBV6-6 and TRBJ1-3, with D tentatively TRBD1 (5 bases). Germline-derived CDR1 and CDR2 are MNHNY and SVGAGI (reference sequence). The CDR3 runs to 15 residues. Trimming left V 0 bases short and J 8 bases short, with 14 bases between. In DNA, the CDR3 is TGTGCCAGCAGTTACTCGACAGCGGGTGAATACACCATATATTTT. It encodes CASSYSTAGEYTIYF.

The V gene is TRBV23-1, the J gene TRBJ2-7; 12 positions agree with TRBD2. TRBV23-1 is placed among ORFs of uncertain function. Trimming removed 2 bases from V and 0 bases from J; junction bases left unmatched: 8. The CDR3 extends over 18 amino acids. CDR3 coding DNA: TGCGCCAGCAGTCAAACGACTAGCGGGAGCTCCAGCTCCTACGAGCAGTACTTC. Translating gives CASSQTTSGSSSSYEQYF.

This chain uses TRBV5-4 with TRBJ1-2, with a weak D call TRBD1 (6 bases). The CDR3 is 14 residues long. Trimming took off 1 base at V and 8 bases at J, with 15 bases between the two ends. Germline-derived CDR1 and CDR2 are SGHNT and YYREEE (reference sequence). The CDR3 loop is CASSLKGGQRGYTF. CDR3 in DNA: TGTGCCAGCAGCTTGAAGGGGGGGCAGAGGGGCTACACCTTC.

The V and J genes are TRBV7-2 and TRBJ2-2, with 8 bases aligning to TRBD1. Germline loops: CDR1 SGHTA, CDR2 FQGNSA. This CDR3 contains 13 residues. V lost 5 bases and J lost 11; bases outside the gene matches: 7. The DNA for the CDR3 is TGTGCCAGCAGCCCAAGGACAGGGAGTGAGCTGTTTTTT. It specifies CASSPRTGSELFF.

This clone was seen a handful of times. The chain carries TRBV29-1 and TRBJ2-5, with TRBD2 matching over 12 bases. The germline CDR1 and CDR2 sequences are SQVTM and ANQGSEA. The CDR3 loop spans 15 amino acids. V was clipped by 2 bases and J by 4 bases; unmatched bases: 5. CDR3 DNA sequence: TGCAGCGTTGAATATCTAGCGGGAGGGCGAGAGACCCAGTACTTC. This translates into CSVEYLAGGRETQYF.

The chain uses TRBV6-1 and TRBJ2-3; 10 bases match TRBD2. Germline assignment: CDR1 MNHNS and CDR2 SASEGT. V trimming: 5 bases; J trimming: 4 bases; junction bases outside the gene matches: 6. This CDR3 is built from 15 residues. DNA for the CDR3: TGTGCCAGCAGTCCGAAAGCGGGAGGGCCAGATACGCAGTATTTT. Its protein is CASSPKAGGPDTQYF.

The V call is TRBV7-2, the J call TRBJ1-2; D not resolved. The V and J ends lost 5 bases and 8 bases respectively, with 15 bases between them. The CDR3 spans 13 residues. Per the germline V gene, CDR1 is SGHTA and CDR2 is FQGNSA. CDR3 in DNA: TGTGCCAGCAGCCAGTACCTTACGGGGGGCTACACCTTC. This gives the protein CASSQYLTGGYTF.

The V call is TRBV12-5, the J call TRBJ1-3; TRBD1 aligns across 7 bases. Germline V lookup: CDR1 LGHNT, CDR2 FRNRAP. The CDR3 sequence is 15 residues long. V gave up 6 bases and J gave up 0 bases; unmatched junction bases: 5. CDR3 sequence (DNA): TGTGCTAGTGGCCCGACAGGGTACTCTGGAAACACCATATATTTT. Protein sequence: CASGPTGYSGNTIYF.

This chain joins TRBV5-4 and TRBJ2-3; 11 bases match TRBD2. The V segment lost 4 bases and the J segment 0 bases; nucleotides outside the gene matches: 10. The CDR3 loop spans 18 amino acids. Germline assignment: CDR1 SGHNT and CDR2 YYREEE (reference sequence). The CDR3 region is CASSPGTSGNPSTDTQYF. The CDR3 DNA reads as TGTGCCAGCAGCCCCGGGACTAGCGGTAACCCTAGCACAGATACGCAGTATTTT.

This rearrangement joins TRBV30 to TRBJ2-3; 7 bases map to TRBD2. The CDR3 length is 14 residues. The trim removed 5 bases at V and 1 base at J, leaving 6 bases unmatched. Germline CDR1 is GTSNPN and CDR2 is SVGIG (reference sequence). CDR3 in amino acids: CAWVAGDGTDTQYF. The CDR3 nucleotides read TGTGCCTGGGTTGCGGGAGACGGCACAGATACGCAGTATTTT.

V is TRBV6-5 and J is TRBJ1-2; 8 bases are a match to TRBD1. The CDR3 spans 14 residues. V lost 7 bases to trimming and J lost 4 bases; unmatched junction nucleotides: 8. Germline CDR1 MNHEY, CDR2 SVGAGI. CDR3 DNA sequence: TGTGCCAGCACTACCACAGGGGGAGCCTATGGCTACACCTTC. Translating it yields CASTTTGGAYGYTF.

The gene calls are TRBV18 and TRBJ2-1, with 14 bases aligning to TRBD2. This CDR3 comprises 17 residues. Germline values: CDR1 KGHSH, CDR2 LQKENI. Trimming removed 1 base from V and 8 bases from J; junction bases left unmatched: 7. The CDR3 is CASSPRGTSGSWYEQFF. The CDR3 DNA follows: TGTGCCAGCTCACCACGAGGGACTAGCGGGAGTTGGTATGAGCAGTTCTTC.